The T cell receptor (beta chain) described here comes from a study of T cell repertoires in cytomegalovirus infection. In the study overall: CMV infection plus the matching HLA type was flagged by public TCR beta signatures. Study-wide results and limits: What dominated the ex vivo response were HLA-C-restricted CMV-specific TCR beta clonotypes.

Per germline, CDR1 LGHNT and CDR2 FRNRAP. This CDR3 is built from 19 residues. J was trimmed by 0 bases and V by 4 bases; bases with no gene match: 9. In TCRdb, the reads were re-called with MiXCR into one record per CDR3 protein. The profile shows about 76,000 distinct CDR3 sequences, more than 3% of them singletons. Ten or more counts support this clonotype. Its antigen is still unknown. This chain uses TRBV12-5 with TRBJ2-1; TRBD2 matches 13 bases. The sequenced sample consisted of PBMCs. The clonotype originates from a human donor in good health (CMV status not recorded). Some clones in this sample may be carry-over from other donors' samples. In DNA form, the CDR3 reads TGTGCTAGTGGTTCAGCGACTAGCGGGGGGAGGAGCTCCTACAATGAGCAGTTCTTC. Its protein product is CASGSATSGGRSSYNEQFF.